This passage covers 11 T cell receptor beta chains from one sample sequenced in a study of blood T cell repertoires in COVID-19. Measured with immunoSEQ multiplex PCR; TCRdb has only the in-frame clones, and not every one. The repertoire holds 150,000 or so clones, with over 80% as singletons. The specimen sequenced was peripheral blood. The source is a man older than 75 with acute or convalescent COVID-19.

This clone has only one observation. This rearrangement joins TRBV6-5 to TRBJ1-2; D may be TRBD1 (6 bases). V was pared by 2 bases and J by 8 bases, with 18 bases between. From germline, CDR1 is MNHEY and CDR2 SVGAGI. The CDR3 sequence is 15 residues long. The CDR3 region is CASSYGTGNIFGYTF. The CDR3 nucleotides read TGTGCCAGCAGTTACGGTACAGGGAATATATTCGGCTACACCTTC.

The V call is TRBV24-1, the J call TRBJ2-3, with 7 positions matching TRBD2. V shed 1 base and J 0 bases; nucleotides not matched to a gene: 6. Germline values: CDR1 KGHDR, CDR2 SFDVKD. The CDR3 runs 17 residues. The CDR3 spells CATSDFGTSVSTDTQYF. DNA for the CDR3: TGTGCCACCAGTGATTTTGGTACTAGCGTCAGCACAGATACGCAGTATTTT.

This clone was found a few times. The chain is built from TRBV29-1 and TRBJ2-3; 11 nucleotides align to TRBD1. Germline CDR1 SQVTM, CDR2 ANQGSEA. The CDR3 contains 14 residues. CDR3 sequence: CSHKGTGGSDTQYF. The DNA for the CDR3 is TGCAGTCATAAGGGGACAGGGGGATCAGATACGCAGTATTTT.

This chain links TRBV18 with TRBJ1-1; TRBD1 aligns across 7 bases. This CDR3 spans 14 amino acids. CDR1 and CDR2 (germline): KGHSH, LQKENI. Trimming removed 6 bases from V and 4 bases from J; junction bases left unmatched: 8. The CDR3 DNA follows: TGTGCCAGCTCCATCCCAGGGGGTGGCACTGAAGCTTTCTTT. It is translated as CASSIPGGGTEAFF.

This clone was recorded a few times. The gene calls are TRBV6-1 and TRBJ2-4; D is unclear. The V end was cut by 2 bases, the J end by 2 bases, with 4 bases between. The CDR3 covers 13 residues. Germline values: CDR1 MNHNS, CDR2 SASEGT. The CDR3 nucleotides read TGTGCCAGCAGTGAACAGTCCAAAAACATTCAGTACTTC. It encodes CASSEQSKNIQYF.

This chain connects TRBV12-3 or TRBV12-4 to TRBJ2-7; tentative D call: TRBD2 (6 bases). V lost 1 base, J lost 4 bases, and 8 bases lay in between. The CDR3 spans 13 residues. The CDR3 DNA is TGTGCCAGCAGTTTAGGCGGGATTTACGAGCAGTACTTC. Translation gives CASSLGGIYEQYF.

This clone was seen only a few times. This chain joins TRBV7-3 and TRBJ1-2, with D perhaps TRBD1 (5 bases). Germline CDR1 SGHTA, CDR2 FQGTGA. Trimming pared 3 bases from V and 1 base from J, leaving 15 bases between. The CDR3 covers 16 residues. CDR3 loop: CASSFADSNYNYGYTF. The CDR3 DNA sequence: TGTGCCAGCAGCTTTGCCGACAGCAACTATAACTATGGCTACACCTTC.

This chain joins TRBV7-2 and TRBJ2-1; no clear D gene. Deletions cut 5 bases from V and 5 bases from J, with 13 bases between. This CDR3 has 14 amino acids. The germline gives CDR1 SGHTA, CDR2 FQGNSA. The CDR3 DNA is TGTGCCAGCAGCCCCACGGTGATTAACAATGAGCAGTTCTTC. Residues: CASSPTVINNEQFF.

V gene TRBV7-2 combines with J gene TRBJ1-2; no definite D call. CDR1 is SGHTA, CDR2 FQGNSA, per germline. The CDR3 runs to 16 residues. V was pared by 5 bases and J by 0 bases, with 16 bases between. The DNA for the CDR3 is TGTGCCAGCAGCCTAGACTCCGGGGTAGCTAACTATGGCTACACCTTC. It encodes CASSLDSGVANYGYTF.

This chain uses TRBV7-6 with TRBJ1-3, with TRBD1 matching 10 bases. V lost 7 bases, J lost 4 bases, and 13 bases stayed unmatched. Germline loops: CDR1 SGHVS, CDR2 FNYEAQ. The CDR3 is 17 residues long. The CDR3: CASTQTGGDFSGNTIYF. CDR3 in DNA: TGTGCCAGCACCCAGACAGGGGGCGATTTTTCAGGAAACACCATATATTTT.

The chain has TRBV4-1 and TRBJ1-2, with 9 bases that match TRBD1. The CDR3 totals 18 residues. Germline CDR1 and CDR2: MGHRA and YSYEKL. Unmatched junction bases numbered 17, after V lost 4 bases and J lost 5 bases. The CDR3 is CASSPYGRDRELEYGYTF. The CDR3 nucleotides are TGCGCCAGCAGCCCCTACGGCCGGGACAGGGAGTTGGAGTATGGCTACACCTTC.